Listed here are 17 T cell receptor beta chains from one sample, sequenced in a study of control samples from healthy donors and cancer patients (dated by TCRdb to about 2020). To prepare the library, the immunoSEQ multiplex PCR assay was applied. In TCRdb, the immuneACCESS table is reduced to in-frame sequences with V and J assigned. These tables do not hold every clone; where another copy was compared, an unresolved V gene accounts for under half, and the others remain unexplained. Present in this sample are approximately 120,000 clones, roughly 87% of which were seen just once. The top ten clonotypes cover over 7.5% of the sample. The material sequenced was blood. The receptors stem from a man between 40 and 49 years old in good health.

The V call is TRBV7-2, the J call TRBJ1-6; perhaps TRBD1 as D (5 bases). Germline CDR1 and CDR2: SGHTA and FQGNSA. The CDR3 has 16 amino acids. The V and J ends lost 1 base and 3 bases respectively, with 10 bases between them. CDR3 in amino acids: CASSLDDSIYNSPLHF. DNA for the CDR3: TGTGCCAGCAGCTTAGACGACAGCATCTATAATTCACCCCTCCACTTT. Full variable domain (rest looked up from reference TRBV7-2 and TRBJ1-6): GAGVSQSPSNKVTEKGKDVELRCDPISGHTALYWYRQSLGQGLEFLIYFQGNSAPDKSGLPSDRFSAERTGGSVSTLTIQRTQQEDSAVYLCASSLDDSIYNSPLHFGNGTRLTVT.

The chain carries TRBV5-6 and TRBJ2-7; D possibly corresponds to TRBD2 (6 bases). Per germline, CDR1 SGHDT and CDR2 YYEEEE. Trimming shortened V by 4 bases and J by 3 bases, and 17 bases separated the two germline ends. There are 15 residues in the CDR3. The CDR3: CASSNGRGKGYEQYF. In nucleotides, the CDR3 is TGTGCCAGCAGCAACGGGCGGGGTAAAGGCTACGAGCAGTACTTC.

CDR3 sequence: CAWGVGTPETQYF. In nucleotides, the CDR3 is TGTGCCTGGGGCGTAGGGACCCCGGAGACCCAGTACTTC. The chain combines TRBV30 with TRBJ2-5; D is tentatively TRBD1 or TRBD2 (5 bases each). The CDR3 covers 13 residues. In germline, CDR1 is GTSNPN, CDR2 SVGIG (reference sequence). V lost 5 bases, J lost 5 bases, and 15 bases lay in between.

The chain's CDR3 is CASSPDGLGEKLFF. For the CDR3, the DNA is TGTGCCAGCTCACCGGACGGGTTGGGGGAAAAACTGTTTTTT. The chain is built from TRBV18 and TRBJ1-4; D uncertain. The CDR3 has 14 amino acids. The germline V gene has CDR1 KGHSH and CDR2 LQKENI. V lost 3 bases and J 8 bases, leaving 13 bases between the germline ends.

This chain uses TRBV24-1 with TRBJ2-1; TRBD2 agrees at 8 bases. V lost 3 bases to trimming and J lost 4 bases; unmatched junction nucleotides: 10. The CDR3 runs 17 residues. Germline CDR1 KGHDR, CDR2 SFDVKD. CDR3 in amino acids: CATSDPGGGSDYNEQFF. In nucleotides, the CDR3 is TGTGCCACCAGTGATCCGGGCGGGGGGTCCGATTACAATGAGCAGTTCTTC.

The chain has TRBV7-2 and TRBJ2-7; 9 nucleotides agree with TRBD1. Germline V gene data show CDR1 as SGHTA and CDR2 as FQGNSA. The V and J ends lost 5 bases and 5 bases, in that order; junction bases with no gene match: 7. The CDR3 is 14 amino acids. This chain's CDR3 is CASSPDRGRDEQYF. DNA of the CDR3: TGTGCCAGCAGCCCCGACAGGGGGAGAGACGAGCAGTACTTC.

The chain recombines TRBV7-9 with TRBJ2-2, with unresolved D. Between the trimmed V and J ends, which lost 4 bases and 2 bases, there was a span of 5 bases. There are 13 residues in the CDR3. The germline V gene has CDR1 SEHNR and CDR2 FQNEAQ (reference sequence). CDR3 sequence (DNA): TGTGCCAGCAGCTCCTACAACACCGGGGAGCTGTTTTTT. This codes for CASSSYNTGELFF.

J is TRBJ2-7 and V is TRBV3-1 (or the pseudogene TRBV3-2), with D possibly TRBD2 on 5 matching bases. V was clipped by 4 bases and J by 3 bases, with 10 bases between them. Germline V gives CDR1 LGHDT, CDR2 YNNKEL (reference sequence). The CDR3 loop spans 13 amino acids. As DNA, the CDR3 is TGTGCCAGCAGCCCCCCGGGGTACTACGAGCAGTACTTC. Translating gives CASSPPGYYEQYF.

The chain has TRBV6-5 and TRBJ1-2; 8 bases line up with TRBD1. The V gene end was trimmed by 6 bases and the J gene end by 7 bases; junction bases not matched to a gene: 10. The CDR3 is 14 residues long. Germline CDR1 reads MNHEY; CDR2 reads SVGAGI. CDR3 loop: CASRKGQGNAGYTF. CDR3 nucleotides: TGTGCCAGCAGAAAAGGACAGGGAAACGCTGGCTACACCTTC.

The chain recombines TRBV14 with TRBJ2-7; no definite D call. Germline V gene lookup returns CDR1 SGHDN and CDR2 FVKESK. Trimming pared 0 bases from V and 6 bases from J, leaving 15 bases between. There are 15 residues in the CDR3. The CDR3 protein is CASSQDRVQLGEQYF. The CDR3 coding sequence is TGTGCCAGCAGCCAAGATCGTGTACAGTTAGGCGAGCAGTACTTC. Complete variable domain (other parts from reference TRBV14 and TRBJ2-7): EAGVTQFPSHSVIEKGQTVTLRCDPISGHDNLYWYRRVMGKEIKFLLHFVKESKQDESGMPNNRFLAERTGGTYSTLKVQPAELEDSGVYFCASSQDRVQLGEQYFGPGTRLTVT.

The gene calls are TRBV12-5 and TRBJ1-6; TRBD1 might be the D (6 bases). V lost 3 bases, J lost 8 bases, and 8 bases lay in between. The CDR3 contains 13 residues. CDR1 LGHNT and CDR2 FRNRAP come from the germline V gene. CDR3 residues: CASGLQGHSPLHF. CDR3 nucleotides: TGTGCTAGTGGTTTACAGGGTCATTCACCCCTCCACTTT.

In its sample, this clone was seen once. V gene TRBV11-2 combines with J gene TRBJ2-7, with TRBD1 matching over 8 bases. The germline CDR1 and CDR2 sequences are SGHAT and FQNNGV. The CDR3 contains 15 residues. The V segment lost 1 base and the J segment 2 bases; nucleotides outside the gene matches: 4. The DNA of the CDR3 is TGTGCCAGCAGCTTAGGTCCGGGACAGGCCTACGAGCAGTACTTC. The encoded protein is CASSLGPGQAYEQYF.

This chain links TRBV19 with TRBJ1-5; D is unresolved. Germline V lookup: CDR1 LNHDA, CDR2 SQIVND (reference sequence). The CDR3 length is 16 residues. V dropped 7 bases and J dropped 0 bases, with 16 bases sitting between them. The CDR3: CASTPLRAPSNQPQHF. The CDR3 DNA reads TGTGCCAGTACCCCCCTCCGGGCACCTAGCAATCAGCCCCAGCATTTT.

This chain joins TRBV7-2 and TRBJ1-5; D remains ambiguous. CDR3 size: 13 residues. V was trimmed by 1 base and J by 5 bases, leaving 6 bases between them. Looked up from germline, CDR1 is SGHTA and CDR2 is FQGNSA. The CDR3 DNA reads TGTGCCAGCAGCTTAGTCCCAGATCAGCCCCAGCATTTT. Translating gives CASSLVPDQPQHF.

V is TRBV7-9 and J is TRBJ1-6; D is undetermined. The germline CDR1 and CDR2 sequences are SEHNR and FQNEAQ (reference sequence). The V and J ends lost 10 bases and 6 bases respectively, with 19 bases between them. The CDR3 runs 15 residues. The CDR3 sequence is CAIRAFLPSNSPLHF. The CDR3 region has the DNA TGTGCCATAAGGGCATTCCTTCCGTCTAATTCACCCCTCCACTTT.

This clone has only one observation. The V call is TRBV3-1 (or the pseudogene TRBV3-2), the J call TRBJ1-1, with 8 positions matching TRBD1. The CDR3 length is 13 residues. The germline V gene encodes CDR1 LGHDT and CDR2 YNNKEL (reference sequence). Trimming cost V 4 bases and J 5 bases; bases outside gene matches: 3. The CDR3 region has the DNA TGTGCCAGCAGCCTACAGGGGGTGACTGAAGCTTTCTTT. This encodes CASSLQGVTEAFF.

The chain recombines TRBV9 with TRBJ1-2; TRBD1 aligns across 8 bases. This CDR3 has 14 residues. Germline lookup yields CDR1 SGDLS and CDR2 YYNGEE. V was pared by 0 bases and J by 7 bases, with 5 bases of the junction left unmatched. The CDR3 sequence is CASSVGQGAVGYTF. As DNA, the CDR3 is TGTGCCAGCAGCGTAGGGCAGGGGGCGGTTGGCTACACCTTC.